A selection of T cell receptor beta chains follows, all from one sample in a study of shared clonotypes between healthy human individuals. Only in-frame clones appear in the TCRdb table, and some are missing; sequencing was by immunoSEQ multiplex PCR. The sample contains more than 1 million clones, about four fifths of which appear only once. The sequenced sample was memory CD4+ T cells from PBMCs. The source is a man between 18 and 35 years old in good health. Some clones in this sample may be carry-over from other donors' samples. CDR3s include the opening cysteine and the closing phenylalanine or tryptophan. Fields, in order: J gene, clone size, D gene, V gene, CDR3 DNA, CDR3 protein. A D gene is named only where the DNA matches it firmly. Expanded clones are given a class, and other clones once, few, many or no size at all.

j_call: TRBJ2-1; clone_size: NA; d_call: NA; v_call: TRBV7-2; cdr3_nt: TGTGCCAGCAACGCACAGTCCCGCTCCTACAATGAGCAGTTCTTC; cdr3_aa: CASNAQSRSYNEQFF
j_call: TRBJ2-5; clone_size: NA; d_call: NA; v_call: TRBV9; cdr3_nt: TGTGCCAGCAGCGTAGGGTCAGACCACGAGACCCAGTACTTC; cdr3_aa: CASSVGSDHETQYF
j_call: TRBJ2-3; clone_size: NA; d_call: NA; v_call: TRBV6-1; cdr3_nt: TGTGCCAGCATTGCCCGACAGACCCCAGATACGCAGTATTTT; cdr3_aa: CASIARQTPDTQYF
j_call: TRBJ2-1; clone_size: once; d_call: TRBD2; v_call: TRBV9; cdr3_nt: TGTGCCAGCAGCGTCGGGGAACTAGCGTCGAATGAGCAGTTCTTC; cdr3_aa: CASSVGELASNEQFF
j_call: TRBJ1-1; clone_size: NA; d_call: NA; v_call: TRBV19; cdr3_nt: TGTGCCAGTAGTATACACCGAAGGACGGCTTCGAACACTGAAGCTTTCTTT; cdr3_aa: CASSIHRRTASNTEAFF
j_call: TRBJ1-1; clone_size: NA; d_call: TRBD1; v_call: TRBV27; cdr3_nt: TGTGCCAGCAGTTTCAGGGACAGGGAGAACACTGAAGCTTTCTTT; cdr3_aa: CASSFRDRENTEAFF
j_call: TRBJ1-5; clone_size: few; d_call: NA; v_call: TRBV10-3; cdr3_nt: TGTGCCATCAGTGAGTCGGTGGGTCAGCCCCAGCATTTT; cdr3_aa: CAISESVGQPQHF
j_call: TRBJ2-7; clone_size: NA; d_call: NA; v_call: TRBV28; cdr3_nt: TGTGCCAGCAATACGGCAGGGGATGACGAGCAGTACTTC; cdr3_aa: CASNTAGDDEQYF
j_call: TRBJ1-5; clone_size: NA; d_call: TRBD1; v_call: TRBV30; cdr3_nt: TGTGCCTGGAGCCCTGGACAGGGGCGGAATCAGCCCCAGCATTTT; cdr3_aa: CAWSPGQGRNQPQHF
j_call: TRBJ2-6; clone_size: NA; d_call: NA; v_call: TRBV4-2; cdr3_nt: TGTGCCAGCAGCCAAGATTTGTGGGGTCCTAGGTCTGGGGCCAACGTCCTGACTTTC; cdr3_aa: CASSQDLWGPRSGANVLTF